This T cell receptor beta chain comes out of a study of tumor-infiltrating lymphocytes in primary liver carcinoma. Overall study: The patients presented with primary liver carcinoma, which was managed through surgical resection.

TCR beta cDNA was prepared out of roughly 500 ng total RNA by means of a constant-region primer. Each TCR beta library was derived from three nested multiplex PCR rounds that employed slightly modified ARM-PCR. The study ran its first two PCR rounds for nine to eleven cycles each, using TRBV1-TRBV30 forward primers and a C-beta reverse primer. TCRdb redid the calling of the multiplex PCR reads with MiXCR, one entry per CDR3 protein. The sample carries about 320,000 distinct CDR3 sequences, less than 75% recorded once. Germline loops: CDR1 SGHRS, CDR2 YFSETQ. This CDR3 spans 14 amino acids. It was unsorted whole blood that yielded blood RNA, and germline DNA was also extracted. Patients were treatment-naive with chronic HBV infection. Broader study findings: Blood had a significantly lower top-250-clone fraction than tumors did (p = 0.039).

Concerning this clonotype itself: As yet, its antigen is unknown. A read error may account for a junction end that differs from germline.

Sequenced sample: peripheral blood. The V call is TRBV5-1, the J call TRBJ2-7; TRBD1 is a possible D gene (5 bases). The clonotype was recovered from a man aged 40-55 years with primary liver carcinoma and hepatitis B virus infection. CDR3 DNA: TGCACCAGCAGCCGCACTGACAGCCTCTACGAGCAGTACTTC. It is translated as CTSSRTDSLYEQYF.